This T cell receptor (beta chain) is drawn from a study of blood T cell repertoires in COVID-19. The data were produced by immunoSEQ multiplex PCR, yet TCRdb's version contains in-frame clones alone and is incomplete. The profile shows tens of thousands of clones, around 86% of them singletons. Sequences were obtained from peripheral blood. This clonotype was obtained from a woman of 80 years or more with active or convalescent COVID-19.

CDR3 amino acids: CASSPLAAAGVGTDTQYF. The CDR3 bases are TGTGCCAGCTCACCACTCGCCGCGGCAGGGGTGGGCACAGATACGCAGTATTTT. This chain links TRBV18 with TRBJ2-3, with a tentative D call TRBD1 (6 bases). The CDR3 length is 18 residues. Germline V gene sequence: CDR1 KGHSH, CDR2 LQKENI. V was cut by 1 base and J by 1 base, with 18 bases left in between. The full variable domain, its missing parts supplied by reference TRBV18 and TRBJ2-3, is NAGVMQNPRHLVRRRGQEARLRCSPMKGHSHVYWYRQLPEEGLKFMVYLQKENIIDESGMPKERFSAEFPKEGPSILRIQQVVRGDSAAYFCASSPLAAAGVGTDTQYFGPGTRLTVL.